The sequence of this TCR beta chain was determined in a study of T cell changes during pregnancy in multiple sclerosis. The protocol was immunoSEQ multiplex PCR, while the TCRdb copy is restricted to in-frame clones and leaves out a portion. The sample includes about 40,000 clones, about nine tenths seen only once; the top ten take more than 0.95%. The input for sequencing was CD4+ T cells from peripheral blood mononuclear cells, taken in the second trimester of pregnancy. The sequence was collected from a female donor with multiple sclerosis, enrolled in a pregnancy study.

This chain's CDR3 is CASGSGGDYNEQFF. The DNA for the CDR3 is TGCGCCAGCGGGAGTGGGGGCGACTACAATGAGCAGTTCTTC. This sequence joins TRBV5-1 and TRBJ2-1; D might be TRBD1 (6 bases). The V gene lost 7 bases and the J gene lost 3 bases, with 14 bases spanning the gap. This CDR3 has 14 residues. Germline CDR1 SGHRS, CDR2 YFSETQ.